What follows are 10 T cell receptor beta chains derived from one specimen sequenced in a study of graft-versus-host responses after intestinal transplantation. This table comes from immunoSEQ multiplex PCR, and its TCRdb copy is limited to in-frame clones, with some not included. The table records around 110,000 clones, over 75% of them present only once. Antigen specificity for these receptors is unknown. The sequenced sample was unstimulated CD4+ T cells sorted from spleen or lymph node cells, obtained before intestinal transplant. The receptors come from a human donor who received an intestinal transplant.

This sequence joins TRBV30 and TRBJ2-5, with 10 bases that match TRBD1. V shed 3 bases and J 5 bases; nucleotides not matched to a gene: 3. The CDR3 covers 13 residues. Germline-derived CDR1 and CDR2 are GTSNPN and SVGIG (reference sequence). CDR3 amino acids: CAWRGQGRETQYF. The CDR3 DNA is TGTGCCTGGAGGGGACAGGGGAGGGAGACCCAGTACTTC.

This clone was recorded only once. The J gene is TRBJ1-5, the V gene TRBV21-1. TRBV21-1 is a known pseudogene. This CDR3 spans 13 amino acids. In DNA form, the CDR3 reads TGTGCCAGCAGCTTGGAGGCCGAGAGGCCCCAGCATTTT. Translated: CASSLEAERPQHF.

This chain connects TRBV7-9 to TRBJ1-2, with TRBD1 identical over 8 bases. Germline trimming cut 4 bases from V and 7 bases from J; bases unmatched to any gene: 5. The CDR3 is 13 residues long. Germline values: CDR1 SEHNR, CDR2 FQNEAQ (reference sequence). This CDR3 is CASSWYQGAGYTF. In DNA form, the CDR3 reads TGTGCCAGCAGCTGGTACCAGGGGGCTGGCTACACCTTC.

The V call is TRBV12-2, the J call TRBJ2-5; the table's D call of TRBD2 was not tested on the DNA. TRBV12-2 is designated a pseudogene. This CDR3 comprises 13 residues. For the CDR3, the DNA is TGTGCAAGTCGCGCCGGGGGCCAAGAGACCCAGTACTTC. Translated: CASRAGGQETQYF.

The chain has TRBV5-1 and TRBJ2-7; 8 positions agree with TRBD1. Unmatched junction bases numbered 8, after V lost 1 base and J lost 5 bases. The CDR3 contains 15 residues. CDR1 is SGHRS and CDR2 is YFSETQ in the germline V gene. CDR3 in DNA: TGCGCCAGCAGCTTGTCCTTACAGGGGGGCAACGAGCAGTACTTC. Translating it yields CASSLSLQGGNEQYF. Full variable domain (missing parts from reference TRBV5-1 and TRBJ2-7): KAGVTQTPRYLIKTRGQQVTLSCSPISGHRSVSWYQQTPGQGLQFLFEYFSETQRNKGNFPGRFSGRQFSNSRSEMNVSTLELGDSALYLCASSLSLQGGNEQYFGPGTRLTVT.

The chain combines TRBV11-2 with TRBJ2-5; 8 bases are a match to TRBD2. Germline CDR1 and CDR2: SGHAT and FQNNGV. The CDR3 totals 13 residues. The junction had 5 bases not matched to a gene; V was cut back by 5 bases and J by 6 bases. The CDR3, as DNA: TGTGCCAGCAGCCCACGGGGGGGGAAGACCCAGTACTTC. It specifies CASSPRGGKTQYF.

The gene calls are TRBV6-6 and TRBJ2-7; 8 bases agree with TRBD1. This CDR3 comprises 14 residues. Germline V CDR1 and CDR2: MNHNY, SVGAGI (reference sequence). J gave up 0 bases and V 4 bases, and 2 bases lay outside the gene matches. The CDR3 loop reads CASSWDRFSYEQYF. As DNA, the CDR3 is TGTGCCAGCAGTTGGGACAGGTTCTCCTACGAGCAGTACTTC.

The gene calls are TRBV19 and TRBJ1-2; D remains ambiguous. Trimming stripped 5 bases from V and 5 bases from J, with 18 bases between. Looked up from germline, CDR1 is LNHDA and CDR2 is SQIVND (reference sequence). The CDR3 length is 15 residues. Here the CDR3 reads CASSAPLGKGYGYTF. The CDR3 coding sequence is TGTGCCAGTAGTGCCCCCCTCGGGAAAGGATATGGCTACACCTTC. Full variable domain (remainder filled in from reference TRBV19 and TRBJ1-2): DGGITQSPKYLFRKEGQNVTLSCEQNLNHDAMYWYRQDPGQGLRLIYYSQIVNDFQKGDIAEGYSVSREKKESFPLTVTSAQKNPTAFYLCASSAPLGKGYGYTFGSGTRLTVV.

The CDR3 reads CASSFRTGTGANVLTF. DNA for the CDR3: TGTGCCAGCAGCTTCAGGACAGGAACTGGGGCCAACGTCCTGACTTTC. The rearrangement joins TRBV7-8 to TRBJ2-6; TRBD1 aligns across 7 bases. V trimming: 3 bases; J trimming: 2 bases; junction bases outside the gene matches: 4. The CDR3 length is 16 residues. The germline V gene has CDR1 SGHVS and CDR2 FQNEAQ.

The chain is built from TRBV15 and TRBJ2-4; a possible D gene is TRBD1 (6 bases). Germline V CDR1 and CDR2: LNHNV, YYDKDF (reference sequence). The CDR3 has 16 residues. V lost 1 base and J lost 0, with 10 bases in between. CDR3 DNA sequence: TGTGCCACCAGCAGAGGGACAGATCCAGCCAAAAACATTCAGTACTTC. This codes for CATSRGTDPAKNIQYF.